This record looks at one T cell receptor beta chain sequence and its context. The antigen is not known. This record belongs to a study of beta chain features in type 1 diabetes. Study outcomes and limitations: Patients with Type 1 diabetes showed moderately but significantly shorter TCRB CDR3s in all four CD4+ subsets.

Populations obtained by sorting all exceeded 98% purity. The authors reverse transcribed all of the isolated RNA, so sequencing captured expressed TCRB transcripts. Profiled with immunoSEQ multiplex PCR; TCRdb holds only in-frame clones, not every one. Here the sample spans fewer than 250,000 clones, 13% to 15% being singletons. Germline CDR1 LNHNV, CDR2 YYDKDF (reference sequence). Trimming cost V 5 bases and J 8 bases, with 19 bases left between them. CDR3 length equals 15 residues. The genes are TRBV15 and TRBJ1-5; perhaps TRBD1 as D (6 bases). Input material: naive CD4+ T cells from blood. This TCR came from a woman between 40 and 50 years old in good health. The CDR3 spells CATSLSTIQGKPQHF. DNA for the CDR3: TGTGCCACCAGCCTCTCTACTATTCAGGGGAAGCCCCAGCATTTT.